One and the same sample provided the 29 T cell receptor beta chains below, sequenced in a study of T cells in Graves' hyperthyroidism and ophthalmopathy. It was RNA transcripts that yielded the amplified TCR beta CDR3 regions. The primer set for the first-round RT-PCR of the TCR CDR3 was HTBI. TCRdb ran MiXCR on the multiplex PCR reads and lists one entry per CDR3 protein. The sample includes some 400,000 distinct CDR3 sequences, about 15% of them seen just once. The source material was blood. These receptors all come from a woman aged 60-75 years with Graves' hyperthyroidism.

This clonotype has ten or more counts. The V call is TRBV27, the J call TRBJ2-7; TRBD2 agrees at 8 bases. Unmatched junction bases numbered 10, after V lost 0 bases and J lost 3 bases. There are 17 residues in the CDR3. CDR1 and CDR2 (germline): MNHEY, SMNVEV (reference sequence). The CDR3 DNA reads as TGTGCCAGCAGTTTATCCCTATTGACTAGCGCCGACTACGAGCAGTACTTC. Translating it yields CASSLSLLTSADYEQYF.

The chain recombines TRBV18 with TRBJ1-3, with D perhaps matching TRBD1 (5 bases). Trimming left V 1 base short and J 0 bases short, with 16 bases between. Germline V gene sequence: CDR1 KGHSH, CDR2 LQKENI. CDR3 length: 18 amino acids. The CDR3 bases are TGTGCCAGCTCACCACGGGTTTTGGACAACCGCTCTGGAAACACCATATATTTT. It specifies CASSPRVLDNRSGNTIYF.

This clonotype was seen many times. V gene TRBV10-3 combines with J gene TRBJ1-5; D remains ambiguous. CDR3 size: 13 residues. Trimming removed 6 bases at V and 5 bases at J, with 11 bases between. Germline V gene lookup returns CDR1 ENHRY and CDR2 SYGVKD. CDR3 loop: CAISPRVDQPQHF. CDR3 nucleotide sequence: TGTGCCATCAGCCCCCGGGTCGATCAGCCCCAGCATTTT.

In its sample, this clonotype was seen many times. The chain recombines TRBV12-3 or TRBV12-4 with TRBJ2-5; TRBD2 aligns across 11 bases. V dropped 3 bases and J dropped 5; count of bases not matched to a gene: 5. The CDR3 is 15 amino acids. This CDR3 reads CASSFGSSGGETQYF. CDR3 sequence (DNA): TGTGCCAGCAGTTTTGGGTCTAGCGGGGGGGAGACCCAGTACTTC.

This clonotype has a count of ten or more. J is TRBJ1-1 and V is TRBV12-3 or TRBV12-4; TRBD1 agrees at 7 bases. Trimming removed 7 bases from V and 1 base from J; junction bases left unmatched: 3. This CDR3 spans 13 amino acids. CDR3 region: CASKGTANTEAFF. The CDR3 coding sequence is TGTGCCAGCAAAGGGACAGCGAACACTGAAGCTTTCTTT.

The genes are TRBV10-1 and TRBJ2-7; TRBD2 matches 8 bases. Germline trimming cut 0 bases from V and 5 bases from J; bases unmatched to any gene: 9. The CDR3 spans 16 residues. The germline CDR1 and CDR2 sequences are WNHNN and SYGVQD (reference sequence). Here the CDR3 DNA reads TGCGCCAGCAGTGAGTCGAAGCGGGAGTACGTTGACGAGCAGTACTTC. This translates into CASSESKREYVDEQYF.

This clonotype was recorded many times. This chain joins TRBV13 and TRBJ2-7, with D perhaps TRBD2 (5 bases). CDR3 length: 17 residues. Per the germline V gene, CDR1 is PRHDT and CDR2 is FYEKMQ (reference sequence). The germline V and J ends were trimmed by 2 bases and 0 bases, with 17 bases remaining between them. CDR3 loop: CASSLYSIALSSYEQYF. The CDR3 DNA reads TGTGCCAGCAGCTTATACTCGATAGCGTTGAGCTCCTACGAGCAGTACTTC. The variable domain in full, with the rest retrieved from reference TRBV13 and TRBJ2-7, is AAGVIQSPRHLIKEKRETATLKCYPIPRHDTVYWYQQGPGQDPQFLISFYEKMQSDKGSIPDRFSAQQFSDYHSELNMSSLELGDSALYFCASSLYSIALSSYEQYFGPGTRLTVT.

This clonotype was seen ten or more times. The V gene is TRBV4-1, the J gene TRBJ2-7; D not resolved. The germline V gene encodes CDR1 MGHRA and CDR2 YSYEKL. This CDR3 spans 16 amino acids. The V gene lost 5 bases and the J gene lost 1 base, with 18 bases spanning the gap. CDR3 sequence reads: CASSSQSGAISYEQYF. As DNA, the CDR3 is TGCGCCAGCAGCAGCCAAAGTGGCGCAATATCCTACGAGCAGTACTTC.

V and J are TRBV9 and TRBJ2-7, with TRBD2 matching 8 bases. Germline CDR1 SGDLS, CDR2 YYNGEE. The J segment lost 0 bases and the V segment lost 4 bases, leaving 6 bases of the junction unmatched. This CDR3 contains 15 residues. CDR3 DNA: TGTGCCAGCAGCCCTAGCGGGCTTAGCTCCTACGAGCAGTACTTC. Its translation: CASSPSGLSSYEQYF.

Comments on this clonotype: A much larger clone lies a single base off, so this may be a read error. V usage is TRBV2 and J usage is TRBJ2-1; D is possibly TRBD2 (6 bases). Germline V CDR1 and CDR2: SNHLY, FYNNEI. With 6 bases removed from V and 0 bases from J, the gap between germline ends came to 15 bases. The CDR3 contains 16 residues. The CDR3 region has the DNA TGTGCCAGCAGAGCGAGACTAGGAGGCTCCTACAATGAGCAGTTCTTC. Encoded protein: CASRARLGGSYNEQFF.

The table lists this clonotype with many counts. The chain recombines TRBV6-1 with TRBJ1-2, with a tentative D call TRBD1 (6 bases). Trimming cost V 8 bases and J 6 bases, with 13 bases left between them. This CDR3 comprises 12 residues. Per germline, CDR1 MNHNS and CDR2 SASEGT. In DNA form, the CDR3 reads TGTGCCAGCCGATCAGGGGTTGATGGCTACACCTTC. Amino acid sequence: CASRSGVDGYTF.

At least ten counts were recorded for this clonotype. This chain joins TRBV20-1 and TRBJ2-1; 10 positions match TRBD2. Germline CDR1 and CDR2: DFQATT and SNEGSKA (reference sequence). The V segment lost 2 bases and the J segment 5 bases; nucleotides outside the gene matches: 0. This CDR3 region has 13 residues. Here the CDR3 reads CSARLAGDNEQFF. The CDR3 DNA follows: TGCAGTGCTAGACTAGCGGGGGACAATGAGCAGTTCTTC.

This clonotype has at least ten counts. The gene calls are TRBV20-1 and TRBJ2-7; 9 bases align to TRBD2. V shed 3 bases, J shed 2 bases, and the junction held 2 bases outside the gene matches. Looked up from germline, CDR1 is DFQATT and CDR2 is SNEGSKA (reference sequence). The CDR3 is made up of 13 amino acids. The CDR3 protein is CSARTSGPYEQYF. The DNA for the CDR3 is TGCAGTGCTAGGACTAGCGGACCCTACGAGCAGTACTTC.

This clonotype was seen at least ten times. This CDR3 reads CASSSSGTGKETQYF. As DNA, the CDR3 is TGTGCCAGCAGTTCGTCCGGGACAGGGAAAGAGACCCAGTACTTC. J is TRBJ2-5 and V is TRBV28; 9 positions match TRBD1. The V gene end was trimmed by 4 bases and the J gene end by 3 bases; junction bases not matched to a gene: 6. This CDR3 region has 15 residues. The germline V gene encodes CDR1 MDHEN and CDR2 SYDVKM.

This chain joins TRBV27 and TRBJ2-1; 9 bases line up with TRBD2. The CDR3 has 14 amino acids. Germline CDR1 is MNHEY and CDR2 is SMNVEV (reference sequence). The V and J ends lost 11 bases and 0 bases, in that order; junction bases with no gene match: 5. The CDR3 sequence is CAAGGGRSYNEQFF. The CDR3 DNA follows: TGTGCCGCGGGGGGGGGTCGCTCCTACAATGAGCAGTTCTTC.

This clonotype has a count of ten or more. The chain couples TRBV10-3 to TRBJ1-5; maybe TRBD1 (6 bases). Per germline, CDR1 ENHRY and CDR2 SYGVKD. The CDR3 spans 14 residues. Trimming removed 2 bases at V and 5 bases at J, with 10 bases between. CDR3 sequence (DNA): TGTGCCATCAGTGAGCAGGGGAGTCATCAGCCCCAGCATTTT. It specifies CAISEQGSHQPQHF.

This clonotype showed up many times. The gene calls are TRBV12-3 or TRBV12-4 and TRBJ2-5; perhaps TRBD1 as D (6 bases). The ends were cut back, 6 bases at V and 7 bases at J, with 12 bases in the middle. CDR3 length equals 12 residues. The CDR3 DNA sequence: TGTGCCAGCAGCCCGGACAGTTCGACCCAGTACTTC. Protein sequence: CASSPDSSTQYF.

CDR3 DNA sequence: TGTGCCAGCAGGCATAAGGCCTCTGGGGCCAACGTCCTGACTTTC. It specifies CASRHKASGANVLTF. The genes are TRBV6-1 and TRBJ2-6; D ambiguous. With 6 bases removed from V and 0 bases from J, the gap between germline ends came to 9 bases. The V gene's germline CDR1 is MNHNS and CDR2 SASEGT. CDR3 length: 15 amino acids.

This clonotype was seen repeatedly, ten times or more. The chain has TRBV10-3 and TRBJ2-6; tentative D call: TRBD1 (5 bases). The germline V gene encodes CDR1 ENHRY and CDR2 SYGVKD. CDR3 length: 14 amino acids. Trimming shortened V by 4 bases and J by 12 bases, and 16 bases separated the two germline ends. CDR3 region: CAISGAKGISVLTF. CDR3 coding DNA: TGTGCCATCAGTGGGGCGAAGGGGATTTCCGTCCTGACTTTC.

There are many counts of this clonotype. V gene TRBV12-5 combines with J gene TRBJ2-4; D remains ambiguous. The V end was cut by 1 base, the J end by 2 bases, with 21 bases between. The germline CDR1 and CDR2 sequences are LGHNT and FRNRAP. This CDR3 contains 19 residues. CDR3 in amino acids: CASGLAAPQRLGTKNIQYF. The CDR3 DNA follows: TGTGCTAGTGGTTTGGCGGCCCCCCAACGACTTGGGACCAAAAACATTCAGTACTTC. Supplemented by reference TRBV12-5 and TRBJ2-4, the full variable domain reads DARVTQTPRHKVTEMGQEVTMRCQPILGHNTVFWYRQTMMQGLELLAYFRNRAPLDDSGMPKDRFSAEMPDATLATLKIQPSEPRDSAVYFCASGLAAPQRLGTKNIQYFGAGTRLSVL.

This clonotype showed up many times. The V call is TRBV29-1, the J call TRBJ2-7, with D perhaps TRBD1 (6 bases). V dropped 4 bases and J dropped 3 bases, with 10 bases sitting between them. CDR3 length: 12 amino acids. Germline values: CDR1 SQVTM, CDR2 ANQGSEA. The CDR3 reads CSVAGAGYEQYF. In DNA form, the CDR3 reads TGCAGCGTTGCAGGGGCGGGCTACGAGCAGTACTTC.

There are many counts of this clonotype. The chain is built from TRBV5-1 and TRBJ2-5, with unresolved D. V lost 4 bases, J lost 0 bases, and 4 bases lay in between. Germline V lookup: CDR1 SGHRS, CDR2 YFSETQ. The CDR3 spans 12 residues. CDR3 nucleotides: TGCGCCAGCAGCCGGTACCAAGAGACCCAGTACTTC. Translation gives CASSRYQETQYF.

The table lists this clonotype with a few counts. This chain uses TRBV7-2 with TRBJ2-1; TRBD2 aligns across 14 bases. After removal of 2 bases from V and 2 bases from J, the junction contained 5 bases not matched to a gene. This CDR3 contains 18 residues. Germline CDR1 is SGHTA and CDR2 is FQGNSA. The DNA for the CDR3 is TGTGCCAGCAGCTTACGGACTAGCGGGAGGCGTACCTACAATGAGCAGTTCTTC. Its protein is CASSLRTSGRRTYNEQFF.

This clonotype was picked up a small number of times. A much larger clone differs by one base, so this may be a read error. The CDR3 is CASSLSLPAEAFF. In DNA, the CDR3 is TGTGCCAGCAGTTTATCTCTCCCGGCTGAAGCTTTCTTT. The chain employs TRBV27 and TRBJ1-1; no clear D gene. CDR1 and CDR2 (germline): MNHEY, SMNVEV (reference sequence). Trimming removed 0 bases from V and 6 bases from J, with 8 bases in between. The CDR3 totals 13 residues.

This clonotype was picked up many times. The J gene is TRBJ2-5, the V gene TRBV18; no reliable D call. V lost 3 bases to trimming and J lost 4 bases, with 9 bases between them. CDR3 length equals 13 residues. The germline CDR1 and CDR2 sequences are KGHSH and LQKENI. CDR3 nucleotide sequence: TGTGCCAGCTCACCTTCGGAGCGAGAGACCCAGTACTTC. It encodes CASSPSERETQYF. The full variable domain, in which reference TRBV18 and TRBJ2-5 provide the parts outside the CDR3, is NAGVMQNPRHLVRRRGQEARLRCSPMKGHSHVYWYRQLPEEGLKFMVYLQKENIIDESGMPKERFSAEFPKEGPSILRIQQVVRGDSAAYFCASSPSERETQYFGPGTRLLVL.

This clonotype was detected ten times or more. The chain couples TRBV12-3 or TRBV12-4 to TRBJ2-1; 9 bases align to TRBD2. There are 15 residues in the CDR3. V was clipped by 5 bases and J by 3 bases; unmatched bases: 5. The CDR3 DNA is TGTGCCAGCAGTCCTGCGGGAGGGGTCTACAATGAGCAGTTCTTC. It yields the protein CASSPAGGVYNEQFF.

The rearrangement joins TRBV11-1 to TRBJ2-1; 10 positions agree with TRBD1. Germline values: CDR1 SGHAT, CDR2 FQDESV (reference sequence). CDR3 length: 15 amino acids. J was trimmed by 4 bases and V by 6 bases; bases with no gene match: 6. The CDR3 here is CASSWDRGIYNEQFF. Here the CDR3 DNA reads TGTGCCAGCAGTTGGGACAGGGGCATATACAATGAGCAGTTCTTC.

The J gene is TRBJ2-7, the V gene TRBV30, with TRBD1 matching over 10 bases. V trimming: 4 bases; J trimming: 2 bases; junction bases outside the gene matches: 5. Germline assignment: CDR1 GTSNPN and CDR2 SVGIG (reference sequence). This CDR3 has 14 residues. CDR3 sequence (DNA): TGTGCCTGGAAAACCGGGACAGGGGCCTACGAGCAGTACTTC. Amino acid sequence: CAWKTGTGAYEQYF.

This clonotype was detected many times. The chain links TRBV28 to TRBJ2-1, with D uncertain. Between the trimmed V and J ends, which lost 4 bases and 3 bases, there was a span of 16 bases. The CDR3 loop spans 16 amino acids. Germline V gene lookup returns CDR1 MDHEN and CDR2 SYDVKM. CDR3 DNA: TGTGCCAGCAGTTCCGTAGCTAGTTTCGTCTACAATGAGCAGTTCTTC. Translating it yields CASSSVASFVYNEQFF.